This T cell receptor beta chain was identified during a study of blood T cell repertoires in COVID-19. Whole-study context: Researchers got acute and convalescent COVID-19 samples from the United States, Italy and Spain. T cells, B-cell-depleted T cells, or PBMCs provided the cDNA or gDNA that served as material.

Cohort 3 donors were reported recovered after two negative PCRs, clearance, or symptom resolution. In the study's own analysis: Researchers report that nucleated cell counts were estimated from reference gene primer amplification. This table comes from immunoSEQ multiplex PCR, and its TCRdb copy is limited to in-frame clones, with some not included. The DNA gave D and trimming, while V, J and clone size come from that table. The table shows about 250,000 clones, with about 86% occurring only once. This clonotype originated in a man in his fifties or sixties who had recovered from COVID-19. Sequencing input: PBMCs or T cells enriched from blood (not recorded which).

The CDR3 here is CASSGTEGQPQHF. CDR3 bases: TGTGCCAGCAGTGGGACAGAGGGTCAGCCCCAGCATTTT. The chain combines TRBV2 with TRBJ1-5; possibly TRBD1 for D (6 bases). In germline, CDR1 is SNHLY, CDR2 FYNNEI. Trimming pared 4 bases from V and 6 bases from J, leaving 10 bases between. The CDR3 covers 13 residues.